This T cell receptor (beta chain) was sequenced in a study of graft-versus-host responses after intestinal transplantation. On the study more broadly: Uniformly, recipients were administered anti-thymocyte globulin induction with subsequent tacrolimus and steroids for around 3 years. Study-wide results and caveats: The authors found GvH clones in recipient marrow, some appearing first in ileum or blood. Clonal ratios of graft-versus-host to host-versus-graft in allografts were high for patients exhibiting graft-donor T cell macrochimerism.

Graft material was processed, releasing intraepithelial and lamina propria lymphocytes. Regarding this clone: What it binds is unknown. Mismatch with germline at one junction end may stem from a read error.

The table came from immunoSEQ multiplex PCR; TCRdb's copy has only in-frame clones and leaves some out. The sample has 9,000 to 13,000 clones, about 80% seen once; the top ten hold 10%. Germline V gene data show CDR1 as SSHAT and CDR2 as FNYEAQ (reference sequence). This CDR3 comprises 14 residues. Source: ileum tissue, taken 23 days after intestinal transplant. The receptor's source is a human patient who received an intestinal transplant, so some T cells may come from the graft donor. J is TRBJ2-5 and V is TRBV7-7, with TRBD1 identical over 10 bases. The CDR3 bases are TGTGCTAGCAGCCATGGGACAGGGGCAGAGACCCAGTACTTC. Its protein is CASSHGTGAETQYF.